Listed below are T cell receptor beta chains from one sample, sequenced in a study of CD8 T cells in Susac syndrome. TCRdb recomputed calls from the immunoSEQ multiplex PCR reads with MiXCR, one row per CDR3 protein. The table has some 180,000 distinct CDR3 sequences, roughly 94% seen once; the top ten hold approximately 0.099%. What was sequenced was CD4+ T cells from PBMCs. The source of these receptors is a human donor with Susac syndrome. CDR3s include the opening cysteine and the closing phenylalanine or tryptophan. Fields, in order: J gene, clone size, D gene, V gene, CDR3 DNA, CDR3 protein. D genes are given only for firm matches. The listing skips clone size in some rows; elsewhere it reads once, few, many or a size class.

TRBJ2-5 | NA | NA | TRBV7-2 | TGTGCCAGCAGCTTATTGGGTGATAGCGGAGGGGGGGAGACCCAGTACTTC | CASSLLGDSGGGETQYF
TRBJ1-2 | NA | NA | TRBV3-1 | TGTGCCAGCAGCCGCCCGGCGGGGGGGCCGTATGGCTACACCTTC | CASSRPAGGPYGYTF
TRBJ1-2 | NA | NA | TRBV7-2 | TGTGCCAGCAGCTACTCCGGGACTCAGGGCTACACCTTC | CASSYSGTQGYTF
TRBJ2-7 | once | NA | TRBV5-1 | TGCGCCAGCAGCGCGTCCGGGCCGACAACCTACGAGCAGTACTTC | CASSASGPTTYEQYF
TRBJ1-6 | NA | NA | TRBV14 | TGTGCCAGCAGCCAAGATTCAGGGCATTCACCCCTCCACTTT | CASSQDSGHSPLHF
TRBJ2-7 | NA | NA | TRBV7-9 | TGTGCCAGCAGCTTATCTGGGGGTCGGAACGAGCAGTACTTC | CASSLSGGRNEQYF
TRBJ2-1 | NA | TRBD2 | TRBV4-1 | TGCGCCAGCAGCCCCACCCGGGGGGGCTCCAATGAGCAGTTCTTC | CASSPTRGGSNEQFF
TRBJ1-4 | NA | NA | TRBV18 | TGTGCCAGCTCACCATGGGCAGGGACTAATGAAAAACTGTTTTTT | CASSPWAGTNEKLFF
TRBJ1-4 | NA | NA | TRBV30 | TGTGCCTGGAGTAGCGGGGCGGCGAATGAAAAACTGTTTTTT | CAWSSGAANEKLFF
TRBJ2-5 | NA | NA | TRBV7-9 | TGTGCCAGCAGCTTAGACAGGGCGAGTGAGACCCAGTACTTC | CASSLDRASETQYF
TRBJ2-5 | NA | NA | TRBV11-2 | TGTGCCAGCAGCTTATCTGGGGCGAGGCAAGAGACCCAGTACTTC | CASSLSGARQETQYF
TRBJ2-3 | NA | NA | TRBV9 | TGTGCCAGCAGAGGCCAGGGAGGAGGTAGCACAGATACGCAGTATTTT | CASRGQGGGSTDTQYF
TRBJ1-1 | NA | NA | TRBV11-2 | TGTGCCAGCAGCTCCTACAGGGATGAAGCTTTCTTT | CASSSYRDEAFF
TRBJ1-3 | once | NA | TRBV30 | TGTGCCTGGAGTGTACTAGGCGGGACCTCTGGAAACACCATATATTTT | CAWSVLGGTSGNTIYF
TRBJ2-7 | NA | NA | TRBV20-1 | TGCAGTGCTTCAGAGTGGGGGGACGGCGAGCAGTACTTC | CSASEWGDGEQYF
TRBJ1-5 | NA | NA | TRBV6-5 | TGTGCCAGCAGCCCAACGCGCGACGCGGCCCAGCATTTT | CASSPTRDAAQHF
TRBJ1-2 | NA | TRBD1 | TRBV30 | TGTGCCTGGCAGCCAGGGACAGACTATGGCTACACCTTC | CAWQPGTDYGYTF
TRBJ1-2 | NA | NA | TRBV12-5 | TGTGCTAGTGGTTTGACCTACAGTTCGAGTGGCTACACCTTC | CASGLTYSSSGYTF
TRBJ1-1 | NA | NA | TRBV20-1 | TGCAGTGCTAGAGGAGTCCGGGGGAACACTGAAGCTTTCTTT | CSARGVRGNTEAFF
TRBJ1-3 | once | NA | TRBV5-6 | TGTGCCAGCAGCTTCGGCCGGAACACCATATATTTT | CASSFGRNTIYF